These T cell receptor beta chains were read from a single sample in a study of T-cell memory formation after mild COVID-19. Each CDR3 protein gets one entry after TCRdb re-called the 5' RACE reads with MiXCR. Here the sample spans approximately 270,000 distinct CDR3 sequences, under 20% being singletons. The sample was PBMCs or a T cell subset sorted from them (not recorded which). Receptors were obtained from a man between 18 and 35 years old who had mild COVID-19 (a few samples of this study predate the infection). Cell type and time point are not known. The CDR3 runs from the conserved cysteine through the conserved F or W. D genes are given only for firm matches. The listing skips clone size in some rows; elsewhere it reads once, few, many or a size class.

D: NA; J: TRBJ2-1; size: NA; V: TRBV3-1; CDR3: CASSQDTVDNEQFF; DNA: TGTGCCAGCAGCCAAGATACCGTCGACAATGAGCAGTTCTTC
D: NA; J: TRBJ1-1; size: few; V: TRBV7-3; CDR3: CASSLTYRLTEAFF; DNA: TGTGCCAGCAGCTTAACGTACAGGTTAACTGAAGCTTTCTTT
D: NA; J: TRBJ2-3; size: few; V: TRBV4-3; CDR3: CASSQQELADTQYF; DNA: TGCGCCAGCAGCCAGCAGGAACTAGCAGATACGCAGTATTTT
D: TRBD1; J: TRBJ2-2; size: NA; V: TRBV5-1; CDR3: CASSPDRYPGELFF; DNA: TGCGCCAGCAGCCCGGACAGGTATCCCGGGGAGCTGTTTTTT
D: TRBD1; J: TRBJ2-5; size: few; V: TRBV7-9; CDR3: CASSFATGLRETQYF; DNA: TGTGCCAGCAGCTTCGCGACAGGGTTGAGGGAGACCCAGTACTTC
D: TRBD1; J: TRBJ2-1; size: NA; V: TRBV7-9; CDR3: CASSSRTGGSDNEQFF; DNA: TGTGCCAGCAGCTCTCGGACAGGGGGCAGCGACAATGAGCAGTTCTTC
D: NA; J: TRBJ2-7; size: NA; V: TRBV7-9; CDR3: CASSQPRGRSSYEQYF; DNA: TGTGCCAGCAGCCAGCCGAGGGGGAGAAGCTCCTACGAGCAGTACTTC
D: NA; J: TRBJ1-1; size: NA; V: TRBV18; CDR3: CASSPLVGGSTEAFF; DNA: TGTGCCAGCTCACCACTGGTGGGTGGGAGCACTGAAGCTTTCTTT
D: TRBD2; J: TRBJ2-5; size: NA; V: TRBV4-3; CDR3: CASSPQLLAAETQYF; DNA: TGCGCCAGCAGCCCACAGCTCCTAGCGGCGGAGACCCAGTACTTC
D: NA; J: TRBJ1-4; size: few; V: TRBV5-1; CDR3: CASSLGQDLQKLFF; DNA: TGCGCCAGCAGCCTGGGTCAGGATCTTCAAAAACTGTTTTTT
D: TRBD1; J: TRBJ2-6; size: NA; V: TRBV12-3/TRBV12-4; CDR3: CASSRTGTGGQSSGANVLTF; DNA: TGTGCCAGCAGCCGAACCGGGACAGGGGGTCAAAGCTCTGGGGCCAACGTCCTGACTTTC
D: TRBD1; J: TRBJ1-1; size: few; V: TRBV5-1; CDR3: CASSLTQGGGSEAFF; DNA: TGCGCCAGCAGCCTGACCCAGGGGGGTGGCTCTGAAGCTTTCTTT
D: NA; J: TRBJ1-1; size: many; V: TRBV7-9; CDR3: CASSLDRFWDTEAFF; DNA: TGTGCCAGCAGCTTAGATCGTTTTTGGGACACTGAAGCTTTCTTT
D: NA; J: TRBJ1-2; size: NA; V: TRBV20-1; CDR3: CSGGLGYGYTF; DNA: TGCAGTGGGGGGCTGGGCTATGGCTACACCTTC
D: NA; J: TRBJ2-3; size: few; V: TRBV3-2; CDR3: CASSPAPGQVTQYF; DNA: TGTGCCAGCAGCCCAGCCCCGGGACAGGTGACGCAGTATTTT
D: TRBD2; J: TRBJ2-2; size: few; V: TRBV4-3; CDR3: CASSQDSWGGYGELFF; DNA: TGCGCCAGCAGCCAAGATAGTTGGGGGGGATACGGGGAGCTGTTTTTT
D: TRBD1; J: TRBJ1-3; size: NA; V: TRBV5-5; CDR3: CASSTWTGSTGNTIYF; DNA: TGTGCCAGCAGTACCTGGACAGGGTCGACGGGAAACACCATATATTTT
D: NA; J: TRBJ2-2; size: few; V: TRBV18; CDR3: CASSPPASTGELFF; DNA: TGTGCCAGCTCACCCCCTGCAAGCACCGGGGAGCTGTTTTTT
D: NA; J: TRBJ2-5; size: NA; V: TRBV7-9; CDR3: CASSPLRGRRGQETQYF; DNA: TGTGCCAGCAGCCCTCTGAGGGGGCGGAGGGGCCAAGAGACCCAGTACTTC
D: TRBD2; J: TRBJ2-5; size: many; V: TRBV7-8; CDR3: CASSPRSASGGALQETQYF; DNA: TGTGCCAGCAGCCCAAGATCCGCTAGCGGGGGGGCTCTCCAAGAGACCCAGTACTTC
D: NA; J: TRBJ2-1; size: many; V: TRBV4-1; CDR3: CASSQAGAAPGQFF; DNA: TGCGCCAGCAGCCAAGCGGGGGCCGCACCGGGGCAGTTCTTC
D: NA; J: TRBJ1-2; size: NA; V: TRBV20-1; CDR3: CSVHRDYGYTF; DNA: TGCAGTGTTCACAGGGACTATGGCTACACCTTC
D: NA; J: TRBJ1-6; size: NA; V: TRBV6-2/TRBV6-3; CDR3: CASSYKGPPNSPLHF; DNA: TGTGCCAGCAGTTACAAGGGCCCGCCGAATTCACCCCTCCACTTT
D: TRBD1; J: TRBJ2-4; size: many; V: TRBV4-2; CDR3: CASSLKGGSLDIQYF; DNA: TGTGCCAGCAGCCTAAAAGGGGGCTCGCTGGACATTCAGTACTTC
D: NA; J: TRBJ2-5; size: NA; V: TRBV12-3/TRBV12-4; CDR3: CASTPTRDLEQETQYF; DNA: TGTGCCAGCACCCCAACGCGGGACTTAGAACAAGAGACCCAGTACTTC
D: NA; J: TRBJ2-2; size: NA; V: TRBV5-1; CDR3: CASSLTGQNTGELFF; DNA: TGCGCCAGCAGCTTGACTGGACAAAACACCGGGGAGCTGTTTTTT
D: NA; J: TRBJ1-1; size: NA; V: TRBV4-1; CDR3: CASSQDEGMNTEAFF; DNA: TGCGCCAGCAGCCAAGATGAGGGGATGAACACTGAAGCTTTCTTT
D: NA; J: TRBJ2-5; size: NA; V: TRBV4-3; CDR3: CASSQDRFMGAETQYF; DNA: TGCGCCAGCAGCCAAGATAGATTCATGGGGGCGGAGACCCAGTACTTC
D: NA; J: TRBJ2-5; size: few; V: TRBV12-3/TRBV12-4; CDR3: CASSLAVEGAQYF; DNA: TGTGCCAGCAGTTTAGCGGTCGAAGGGGCCCAGTACTTC